Listed here are 26 T cell receptor beta chains from one sample, sequenced in a study of CD8+CD57+ T cells in acquired aplastic anemia. Genomic DNA templated the TCR beta VDJ and CDR3 profiling. TCRdb called the reads again in MiXCR, with one record for every CDR3 protein. Here the sample spans 260,000 or so distinct CDR3 sequences, roughly 80% being singletons. CD8+CD57+ cell expansion, shown by flow cytometry, had occurred in the patients selected for sequencing. The sample was sorted CD4+, CD8+, or CD8+CD57+ T cells (not recorded which) from PBMCs. All receptors come from a human donor with aplastic anemia.

Turning to this clonotype: With a much larger clone just one base away, this may be a read error. The CDR3 ends on some other residue instead of the conserved phenylalanine or tryptophan, so this is likely a read error. The limits of the CDR3 on the DNA are not certain, so only TCRdb's listed CDR3 is given. The chain has TRBV7-8 and TRBJ2-3; the table's D gene call, TRBD2, was not cross checked with the DNA. The CDR3 is 14 amino acids long, termini counted. Germline V gene data show CDR1 as SGHVS and CDR2 as FQNEAQ. The CDR3 region is CASSLAGSYGAHVL.

In the case of this clonotype: A read error may produce the germline difference seen at one junction end. This rearrangement joins TRBV2 to TRBJ2-3; the D gene is possibly TRBD2 (6 bases). The CDR3 contains 14 residues. From germline, CDR1 is SNHLY and CDR2 FYNNEI. CDR3 protein: CASSFAGSHEQLYF. CDR3 in DNA: TGTGCCAGCAGTTTTGCGGGGAGTCATGAGCAGTTGTACTTT.

On this clonotype itself: No DNA is shown, since the ends of the CDR3 on it are uncertain; the CDR3 is the one TCRdb lists. The chain uses TRBV19 and TRBJ2-7; the D call TRBD2 from the table was never checked on the DNA. The CDR3 adds up to 16 amino acids, both ends counted. Germline CDR1 reads LNHDA; CDR2 reads SQIVND (reference sequence). The CDR3 sequence is CASRIASGAYNEQYFV.

The chain employs TRBV5-6 and TRBJ1-1; no firm D call. V was pared by 4 bases and J by 4 bases, with 17 bases between. The CDR3 covers 15 residues. Germline lookup yields CDR1 SGHDT and CDR2 YYEEEE. The CDR3 protein is CASSLEVGVGTEAFF. The DNA for the CDR3 is TGTGCCAGCAGCCTGGAGGTGGGAGTTGGCACTGAAGCTTTCTTT.

The CDR3 nucleotides read TGTGCCACCACCCGAGGGCAGGTCCCTTCCTACGAGCAGTACTTC. This codes for CATTRGQVPSYEQYF. J is TRBJ2-7 and V is TRBV24-1, with a weak D call TRBD2 (5 bases). The CDR3 is 15 amino acids. The V end lost 8 bases, the J end lost 1 base, and 17 bases lay between the germline ends. Germline V CDR1 and CDR2: KGHDR, SFDVKD.

Comment on this clonotype: This may stem from a read error, because a much larger clone lies one nucleotide away. The chain has TRBV14 and TRBJ2-3; D gene unclear. The germline V gene has CDR1 SGHDN and CDR2 FVKESK. There are 13 residues in the CDR3. DNA for the CDR3: TGTGCCAGCAGCGAAGCCGGACGGACCTACGAGCAGTTT. Translating gives CASSEAGRTYEQF.

This chain's CDR3 is CASRASACGYTF. In DNA, the CDR3 is TGTGCCAGCAGGGCTAGTGCCTGCGGCTACACCTTC. The chain carries TRBV14 and TRBJ1-2; D call uncertain. The CDR3 is made up of 12 amino acids. Germline CDR1 SGHDN, CDR2 FVKESK. Trimming took off 6 bases at V and 8 bases at J, with 13 bases between the two ends.

This clonotype occurred a few times. The rearrangement joins TRBV24-1 to TRBJ2-3; 7 bases line up with TRBD2. This CDR3 has 15 residues. Trimming took 5 bases from V and 6 from J; bases not matched to a gene: 10. The V gene's germline CDR1 is KGHDR and CDR2 SFDVKD. CDR3 amino acids: CATSATGLKLDTQYF. Here the CDR3 DNA reads TGTGCCACCAGTGCTACGGGACTAAAATTGGATACGCAGTATTTT.

V usage is TRBV7-3 and J usage is TRBJ1-1; D not resolved. V was pared by 6 bases and J by 12 bases, with 26 bases between. From germline, CDR1 is SGHTA and CDR2 FQGTGA. The CDR3 has 15 amino acids. Written as DNA, the CDR3 is TGTGCCAGCAGAAGAGAGGCCAACGCCAACACACACTCTTTCTTT. Translated: CASRREANANTHSFF.

The rearrangement uses TRBV7-2 and TRBJ1-5, with TRBD1 identical over 7 bases. V lost 3 bases and J lost 13; bases outside the gene matches: 15. Germline CDR1 is SGHTA and CDR2 is FQGNSA. The CDR3 runs to 15 residues. CDR3 coding DNA: TGTGCCAGCAGCTTCGGGACAGAGAGCTACTACGAGCAGCATTTT. Amino acid sequence: CASSFGTESYYEQHF.

This clonotype has just one count. CDR3 protein: CASSLGGGNQPQHHF. CDR3 bases: TGTGCCAGCAGCCTGGGCGGAGGCAATCAGCCCCAGCACCACTTT. The chain couples TRBV7-2 to TRBJ1-6; D not resolved. This CDR3 comprises 15 residues. CDR1 is SGHTA and CDR2 is FQGNSA in the germline V gene. The V end was cut by 5 bases, the J end by 18 bases, with 26 bases between. Combining the CDR3 with reference TRBV7-2 and TRBJ1-6 gives the whole variable domain GAGVSQSPSNKVTEKGKDVELRCDPISGHTALYWYRQSLGQGLEFLIYFQGNSAPDKSGLPSDRFSAERTGGSVSTLTIQRTQQEDSAVYLCASSLGGGNQPQHHFGNGTRLTVT.

Details on this clonotype: One junction end disagrees with the germline gene, perhaps due to a read error. The chain uses TRBV7-9 and TRBJ2-3, with D perhaps matching TRBD1 or TRBD2 (5 bases each). This CDR3 has 14 amino acids. Germline CDR1 SEHNR, CDR2 FQNEAQ (reference sequence). The CDR3 DNA follows: TGTGCCAGCAGCTTAGAAGGAGGTGCCGGGACCCATGATTTT. Translating it yields CASSLEGGAGTHDF.

In its sample, this clonotype was seen once. The chain recombines TRBV12-3 or TRBV12-4 with TRBJ2-3, with 7 bases lining up with TRBD2. CDR3 length: 13 residues. Unmatched junction bases numbered 3, after V lost 8 bases and J lost 1 base. The CDR3 DNA reads TGTGCCAGCGACAGCGGGGGCACAGATACGCAGTATTTT. Translated: CASDSGGTDTQYF.

With respect to this clonotype: At one boundary the junction diverges from the germline segment, which might be a read error. This rearrangement joins TRBV2 to TRBJ2-3; perhaps TRBD2 as D (6 bases). The germline CDR1 and CDR2 sequences are SNHLY and FYNNEI. The CDR3 consists of 14 residues. The DNA for the CDR3 is TGTGCCAGCAGCTTAGCGGAAGGTCACGATAAGCAGTTTTTT. Translating gives CASSLAEGHDKQFF.

In the case of this clonotype: The conserved phenylalanine or tryptophan is not found at the CDR3 terminus, so this likely reflects a read error. The DNA is omitted, as the CDR3 cannot be located on it reliably, and the CDR3 follows TCRdb's listing. The chain carries TRBV7-2 and TRBJ2-1; the table's D call, TRBD1, was not checked against the DNA. The CDR3 totals 13 residues, both ends included. The germline V gene encodes CDR1 SGHTA and CDR2 FQGNSA. CDR3 in amino acids: CASSVGAGVTDTH.

This chain connects TRBV20-1 to TRBJ2-1; 8 nucleotides line up with TRBD2. Losses at the gene ends were 0 bases for V and 5 bases for J; bases not matched to a gene: 3. The CDR3 sequence is 14 residues long. Germline assignment: CDR1 DFQATT and CDR2 SNEGSKA (reference sequence). CDR3 amino acids: CSAREGLVNNEQFF. CDR3 DNA sequence: TGCAGTGCTAGAGAGGGACTAGTAAACAATGAGCAGTTCTTC.

The rearrangement joins TRBV15 to TRBJ2-5; perhaps TRBD1 as D (7 bases). This CDR3 comprises 14 residues. With 3 bases removed from V and 3 bases from J, the gap between germline ends came to 11 bases. Germline V gives CDR1 LNHNV, CDR2 YYDKDF (reference sequence). The CDR3: CATSSGGTEETQYF. The CDR3 DNA sequence: TGTGCCACCAGCAGTGGGGGGACAGAAGAGACCCAGTACTTC.

As regards this clonotype: Germline is not matched at one junction end, which may reflect a read error. The genes are TRBV2 and TRBJ2-1; possibly TRBD2 for D (5 bases). Germline CDR1 SNHLY, CDR2 FYNNEI. The length of the CDR3 is 13 residues. Written as DNA, the CDR3 is TGTGCCAGCATGCTGGCGGGCGCAACTGAAGCCTTCTTT. Translated, it gives CASMLAGATEAFF. Supplemented by reference TRBV2 and TRBJ2-1, the full variable domain reads EPEVTQTPSHQVTQMGQEVILRCVPISNHLYFYWYRQILGQKVEFLVSFYNNEISEKSEIFDDQFSVERPDGSNFTLKIRSTKLEDSAMYFCASMLAGATEAFFGPGTRLTVL.

This chain joins TRBV15 and TRBJ2-7; D is possibly TRBD2 (6 bases). The length of the CDR3 is 13 residues. Germline-derived CDR1 and CDR2 are LNHNV and YYDKDF (reference sequence). Trimming cost V 8 bases and J 0 bases, with 11 bases left between them. The chain's CDR3 is CATGRGDSYEQYF. The CDR3 coding sequence is TGTGCCACCGGTCGCGGGGACTCCTACGAGCAGTACTTC.

The chain recombines TRBV7-3 with TRBJ2-7; D gene unclear. The germline gives CDR1 SGHTA, CDR2 FQGTGA. The CDR3 is 18 residues long. V was pared by 5 bases and J by 4 bases, with 27 bases between. The CDR3 region has the DNA TGTGCCAGCAGCCCCACACCACACGAGCAGTACCTCGGGTACGAGCAGTACGTC. Amino acids: CASSPTPHEQYLGYEQYV.

This clonotype was recorded a few times. The V and J genes are TRBV24-1 and TRBJ1-3; D is undetermined. The germline V gene encodes CDR1 KGHDR and CDR2 SFDVKD. This CDR3 is built from 13 residues. V lost 6 bases, J lost 4 bases, and 9 bases lay in between. The CDR3 coding sequence is TGTGCCACCAGTAATCAAGACGGAAACACCATATATTTT. It yields the protein CATSNQDGNTIYF.

Points on this clonotype: Given the absence of the conserved phenylalanine or tryptophan at the CDR3 end, a read error is likely. Because the CDR3's place on the DNA is in doubt, the DNA is left out and the CDR3 is given as listed by TCRdb. V is TRBV7-9 and J is TRBJ2-5; TRBD2 is taken as the D call from the table, unchecked against the DNA. The CDR3 comprises 12 residues, both ends counted. CDR1 is SEHNR, CDR2 FQNEAQ, per germline (reference sequence). CDR3 region: CAGQVAREGGYV.

Concerning this clonotype: The CDR3 ends on some other residue instead of the conserved phenylalanine or tryptophan, so this is likely a read error. No DNA is shown, since the ends of the CDR3 on it are uncertain; the CDR3 is the one TCRdb lists. This sequence joins TRBV7-8 and TRBJ2-4; the table's TRBD2 call for D was not verified on the DNA. The CDR3 extends over 12 residues, inclusive of both ends. CDR1 is SGHVS, CDR2 FQNEAQ, per germline. The CDR3 sequence: CASGGAGSTHKH.

The chain combines TRBV11-3 with TRBJ2-7; D uncertain. V was trimmed by 3 bases and J by 5 bases, leaving 11 bases between them. The germline V gene encodes CDR1 SGHNT and CDR2 YENEEA. There are 13 residues in the CDR3. DNA for the CDR3: TGTGCCAGCAGCTTGGGTCTTAAAGACGAGCAGTACGTC. Translation: CASSLGLKDEQYV.

A note on this clonotype: Likely a read error: the CDR3 ends without its conserved phenylalanine or tryptophan. The V and J genes are TRBV7-8 and TRBJ1-2; D gene uncertain. The V end lost 0 bases, the J end lost 10 bases, and 21 bases lay between the germline ends. From germline, CDR1 is SGHVS and CDR2 FQNEAQ. The CDR3 is made up of 16 amino acids. CDR3 nucleotides: TGTGCCAGCAGCTTAGCGGGAGGGCCCGAGACGCAGTACTACACCCTC. Amino acid sequence: CASSLAGGPETQYYTL.

This clonotype was seen many times. The gene calls are TRBV6-2 or TRBV6-3 and TRBJ2-7, with TRBD1 matching 12 bases. The CDR3 has 16 amino acids. The germline V gene has CDR1 MNHEY and CDR2 SVGEGT. V was pared by 3 bases and J by 4 bases, with 7 bases of the junction left unmatched. The chain's CDR3 is CASSYFPGQGAYEQYF. The CDR3 DNA follows: TGTGCCAGCAGTTATTTCCCGGGACAGGGGGCTTACGAGCAGTACTTC.